This TCR beta chain was observed in a study of blood T cell repertoires in COVID-19 (dated by TCRdb to 2018 to 2020). Concerning the study at large: Samples covering the acute and convalescent phases of COVID-19 were provided by collaborators in the United States, Italy and Spain. The repertoires were made available in a free public database intended to serve as a resource for research on the immune response to SARS-CoV-2. Where available, HLA class I and class II types were obtained from metadata supplied by the sample provider rather than from assay-based typing. Sample metadata almost always included a de-identified subject ID, COVID-19 status, age in years and sex. Deeply sampled blood TCRbeta repertoires from subjects exposed to, actively infected with, or recovered from COVID-19 were included in the dataset. Samples were obtained from the ongoing ImmuneRACE study (first 160 participants) and from 1,254 subjects provided by 6 global collaborators. The prospective study material was composed of cDNA or gDNA derived from T cells, B-cell-depleted T cells, or PBMCs. Results the study describes overall, beyond this receptor: The amount of clinical and demographic metadata varied by source and participant and was provided uncurated.

Of note for this clone: Its antigen specificity is not known. There are no base qualities to consult, and no much larger clone falls within one base.

Samples from volunteer blood donors who had recovered from COVID-19 were contributed by a second Seattle source. Collaborating institutions collected whole blood in K2EDTA tubes following their own protocols. For TCRbeta analysis, collaborator samples were shipped as frozen whole blood, as isolated PBMCs, or as DNA extracted from either sample type. The immunoSEQ Assay, a bias-controlled multiplex PCR, was used to amplify TCRbeta CDR3 regions from genomic DNA. As for the original processing: The number of nucleated cells in each sample was estimated from the amplification of reference gene primers within the assay. To quantify the absolute abundance of each unique TCRbeta CDR3 rearrangement, sequence reads were collapsed and filtered. For each sample, productive Simpson clonality was calculated as the square root of Simpson's diversity index over productive rearrangements. Sourced from immuneACCESS, this table was stored by TCRdb with only in-frame sequences that have V and J called. A share of the clones is absent; for the studies checked, an unresolved V gene accounts for under half, and the remainder has no known explanation. V and J calls and clone size follow that table, whereas D and trimming were derived from the DNA. For this sample there are around 250,000 clones; roughly 89% appear just once. Roughly 5% of the sample is in the top ten clones.

This TCR derives from a woman in her thirties or forties who had recovered from COVID-19. Sequencing was performed on peripheral blood.

The sequenced DNA: TGTGCCAGCGCCCCGGGACAGGTTCAAGGCTACACCTTC. Its translation is CASAPGQVQGYTF. The V and J genes are TRBV12-3 or TRBV12-4 and TRBJ1-2; 8 middle bases align to TRBD1. The CDR3 contains 13 residues, cysteine and phenylalanine counted. CDR3 DNA is the only sequence kept; it has 39 bases, read in frame from the first base. Clipping removes 8 bases from V and 8 bases from J, with 10 as the unmatched junction base count.